These 20 T cell receptor beta chains originate from one sample sequenced in a study of monozygotic twins with inflammatory bowel disease. Following a re-call of the 5' RACE reads, TCRdb has one entry per CDR3 protein and lacks DNA. The table gives more than 85,000 distinct CDR3 sequences; the top ten clones make up 9.5% to 15% of it. Material: blood. These receptors all come from a human donor with ulcerative colitis or Crohn's disease, or a healthy co-twin of an affected twin (not recorded which).

The chain has TRBV7-9 and TRBJ2-5. Germline V lookup: CDR1 SEHNR, CDR2 FQNEAQ (reference sequence). The CDR3 contains 15 residues. CDR3: CASSSSGSLGETQYF. The full variable domain, completed using reference TRBV7-9 and TRBJ2-5, is DTGVSQNPRHKITKRGQNVTFRCDPISEHNRLYWYRQTLGQGPEFLTYFQNEAQLEKSRLLSDRFSAERPKGSFSTLEIQRTEQGDSAMYLCASSSSGSLGETQYFGPGTRLLVL.

The chain couples TRBV7-6 to TRBJ2-7. This CDR3 is 16 amino acids long. CDR1 SGHVS and CDR2 FNYEAQ come from the germline V gene. The CDR3 spells CASSLSPNLDHGEQYF.

CDR3 region: CASSQSLLGGGEKLFF. The rearrangement joins TRBV3-1 to TRBJ1-4; TCRdb indicates TRBD1, and absent DNA this call remains unverified. This CDR3 is 16 amino acids long. CDR1 LGHDT and CDR2 YNNKEL come from the germline V gene (reference sequence).

This chain connects TRBV5-5 to TRBJ2-7; lacking DNA, the TRBD1 call made by TCRdb goes unchecked. The CDR3 contains 15 residues. From germline, CDR1 is SGHKS and CDR2 YYEKEE (reference sequence). The CDR3 loop is CASSLTRQGTYEQYF. Full variable domain (missing parts from reference TRBV5-5 and TRBJ2-7): DAGVTQSPTHLIKTRGQQVTLRCSPISGHKSVSWYQQVLGQGPQFIFQYYEKEERGRGNFPDRFSARQFPNYSSELNVNALLLGDSALYLCASSLTRQGTYEQYFGPGTRLTVT.

The chain employs TRBV6-1 and TRBJ2-5. The CDR3 consists of 13 residues. Germline values: CDR1 MNHNS, CDR2 SASEGT. The CDR3 sequence: CASNAAGQETQYF.

The gene calls are TRBV20-1 and TRBJ2-1; TCRdb calls TRBD2, which cannot be checked without DNA. The CDR3 is made up of 12 amino acids. Germline CDR1 DFQATT, CDR2 SNEGSKA (reference sequence). The CDR3 protein is CSGERGVNEQFF.

The chain recombines TRBV15 with TRBJ1-1. The CDR3 is 14 amino acids. The V gene's germline CDR1 is LNHNV and CDR2 YYDKDF (reference sequence). This CDR3 is CATSTLMGNTEAFF.

The chain combines TRBV5-4 with TRBJ2-1; no DNA is available, so the TRBD2 call from TCRdb remains unchecked. CDR3 size: 13 residues. The germline CDR1 and CDR2 sequences are SGHNT and YYREEE (reference sequence). The CDR3: CASLRRGRDEQFF. The variable domain in full, with the rest retrieved from reference TRBV5-4 and TRBJ2-1, is ETGVTQSPTHLIKTRGQQVTLRCSSQSGHNTVSWYQQALGQGPQFIFQYYREEENGRGNFPPRFSGLQFPNYSSELNVNALELDDSALYLCASLRRGRDEQFFGPGTRLTVL.

The rearrangement links TRBV2 to TRBJ2-7; TCRdb gives TRBD1 as the D gene, but with no DNA this cannot be confirmed. Germline CDR1 SNHLY, CDR2 FYNNEI. CDR3 length: 15 residues. The CDR3 spells CASSSGGTGTYEQYF.

This chain joins TRBV7-8 and TRBJ2-7; TCRdb names TRBD1, which stays unverified in the absence of DNA. The CDR3 sequence is 15 residues long. Germline V gives CDR1 SGHVS, CDR2 FQNEAQ. The CDR3 sequence is CASSPDRGHRYEQYF.

The chain employs TRBV10-3 and TRBJ2-7; TCRdb lists TRBD2, though no DNA is available to test this call. The CDR3 has 13 amino acids. Germline-derived CDR1 and CDR2 are ENHRY and SYGVKD. This CDR3 is CAIGTSLTYEQYF.

The gene calls are TRBV4-2 and TRBJ2-7; TCRdb picks TRBD1, but there is no DNA to check that call. CDR3 length: 13 residues. Germline V gene lookup returns CDR1 LGHNA and CDR2 YNFKEQ. This CDR3 is CASSQRRGYEQYF.

The chain has TRBV6-2 or TRBV6-3 and TRBJ2-5; TCRdb indicates TRBD1, and absent DNA this call remains unverified. The CDR3 is 14 residues long. Germline CDR1 is MNHEY and CDR2 is SVGEGT. The CDR3 here is CASSYGGEGETQYF.

The V gene is TRBV7-3, the J gene TRBJ2-1; as DNA is missing, the TRBD2 call by TCRdb cannot be tested. Germline V gene sequence: CDR1 SGHTA, CDR2 FQGTGA. This CDR3 region has 18 residues. This chain's CDR3 is CASSLTETSGSIYNEQFF.

The rearrangement joins TRBV27 to TRBJ2-6. The CDR3 runs to 12 residues. CDR1 and CDR2 from the germline V gene are MNHEY and SMNVEV (reference sequence). This chain's CDR3 is CARWSGANVLTF.

The chain couples TRBV4-1 to TRBJ1-2. CDR3 length equals 15 residues. Germline CDR1 MGHRA, CDR2 YSYEKL. CDR3 amino acids: CASSQDALANYGYTF.

The V gene is TRBV7-2, the J gene TRBJ2-7; with no DNA, the TCRdb D assignment of TRBD1 cannot be verified. The CDR3 is 15 residues long. Germline CDR1 and CDR2: SGHTA and FQGNSA. This CDR3 is CASSLGQGGTYEQYF.

The CDR3 sequence is CSADSSLDGNTIYF. The chain has TRBV20-1 and TRBJ1-3; TCRdb lists TRBD1, though no DNA is available to test this call. This CDR3 has 14 residues. CDR1 and CDR2 from the germline V gene are DFQATT and SNEGSKA (reference sequence).

V and J are TRBV24-1 and TRBJ1-2. This CDR3 is built from 14 residues. The germline V gene encodes CDR1 KGHDR and CDR2 SFDVKD. This chain's CDR3 is CATSDINQGDYYTF.

This chain connects TRBV5-1 to TRBJ2-3; TCRdb returns TRBD2, unconfirmable since there is no DNA. The germline CDR1 and CDR2 sequences are SGHRS and YFSETQ. This CDR3 is built from 16 residues. The CDR3 loop is CASSLGAGGRTDTQYF. The complete variable domain, with remaining parts taken from reference TRBV5-1 and TRBJ2-3, reads KAGVTQTPRYLIKTRGQQVTLSCSPISGHRSVSWYQQTPGQGLQFLFEYFSETQRNKGNFPGRFSGRQFSNSRSEMNVSTLELGDSALYLCASSLGAGGRTDTQYFGPGTRLTVL.